This T cell receptor beta chain was recovered during a study of blood T cell repertoires in COVID-19. Study-level background: Samples came from the United States, Italy and Spain, spanning acute and convalescent COVID-19. PBMCs, B-cell-depleted T cells, or T cells provided the cDNA or gDNA that made up the material.

Trimming took 3 bases from V and 4 from J; bases not matched to a gene: 7. This CDR3 spans 16 amino acids. Germline V gene lookup returns CDR1 WNHNN and CDR2 SYGVQD (reference sequence). Original methodology: Scientists estimated how many nucleated cells there were by amplifying reference gene primers. Assay used: immunoSEQ multiplex PCR; TCRdb lists only in-frame clones, some missing. V and J calls and clone size follow that table, whereas D and trimming were derived from the DNA. The data hold roughly 280,000 clones, with 75% to 90% observed a single time. This clonotype originated in a man aged 50 to 60 with acute or convalescent COVID-19. This chain links TRBV10-1 with TRBJ2-2, with TRBD1 matching 8 bases. Sequencing input: peripheral blood. CDR3 nucleotides: TGCGCCAGCAGTGACGACGCGACAGGGGTCACCGGGGAGCTGTTTTTT. This gives the protein CASSDDATGVTGELFF.